One sample yielded the 21 T cell receptor beta chains listed below, sequenced in a study of spatial heterogeneity in lung cancer. TCRdb re-called the 5' RACE reads through MiXCR, storing one row per CDR3 protein. The data show 55,000 to 70,000 distinct CDR3 sequences, under 7.5% seen once. Regarding time point: sample taken at primary tumor resection. The sequencing used PBMCs, collected at surgery. The source is a female donor with early-stage non-small cell lung cancer.

This chain joins TRBV19 and TRBJ1-2; D not resolved. Germline V gene lookup returns CDR1 LNHDA and CDR2 SQIVND (reference sequence). V lost 4 bases, J lost 5 bases, and 8 bases lay in between. The CDR3 totals 12 residues. The CDR3 is CASSTGPYGYTF. The CDR3 nucleotides read TGTGCCAGTAGTACCGGCCCTTATGGCTACACCTTC.

This chain joins TRBV27 and TRBJ1-1; 12 bases map to TRBD1. V gave up 3 bases and J gave up 8 bases; unmatched junction bases: 16. Germline loops: CDR1 MNHEY, CDR2 SMNVEV (reference sequence). This CDR3 has 18 amino acids. CDR3 DNA sequence: TGTGCCAGCAGTTTCCGGGACAGGGGGCTCCGCTGGCCCCGGGAAGCTTTCTTT. Translating gives CASSFRDRGLRWPREAFF.

This clonotype was counted many times. The chain employs TRBV12-3 or TRBV12-4 and TRBJ1-5; weak D call: TRBD1 (5 bases). The CDR3 spans 13 residues. Trimming took off 2 bases at V and 5 bases at J, with 7 bases between the two ends. This CDR3 reads CASSLIRDQPQHF. In DNA, the CDR3 is TGTGCCAGCAGTTTAATCAGGGATCAGCCCCAGCATTTT.

This clonotype was detected ten times or more. This chain uses TRBV20-1 with TRBJ2-7, with 7 nucleotides matching TRBD2. The V gene's germline CDR1 is DFQATT and CDR2 SNEGSKA (reference sequence). J was trimmed by 2 bases and V by 0 bases; bases with no gene match: 16. The length of the CDR3 is 18 residues. CDR3 DNA: TGCAGTGCTAGAGAGCGGGACCGACTAGCTCAATCCACCTACGAGCAGTACTTC. Amino acid sequence: CSARERDRLAQSTYEQYF.

The V gene is TRBV28, the J gene TRBJ2-3; 9 bases map to TRBD2. With V trimmed by 6 bases and J by 3 bases, 10 bases remained unmatched. The CDR3 extends over 16 amino acids. The V gene's germline CDR1 is MDHEN and CDR2 SYDVKM. The CDR3 nucleotides are TGTGCCAGCAGCTCCCCCTCTAGCGGGACGACAGATACGCAGTATTTT. Translated: CASSSPSSGTTDTQYF.

The rearrangement joins TRBV25-1 to TRBJ2-3; TRBD2 agrees at 7 bases. After removal of 5 bases from V and 2 bases from J, the junction contained 1 base not matched to a gene. CDR3 length: 13 amino acids. Germline assignment: CDR1 MGHDK and CDR2 SYGVNS. CDR3 nucleotide sequence: TGTGCCAGCAGTCGACTAGCCACAGATACGCAGTATTTT. Its protein product is CASSRLATDTQYF.

This clonotype has more than one count but fewer than ten. The chain is built from TRBV7-9 and TRBJ2-7; 10 bases line up with TRBD2. V lost 5 bases, J lost 6 bases, and 4 bases stayed unmatched. The CDR3 length is 13 residues. The germline CDR1 and CDR2 sequences are SEHNR and FQNEAQ (reference sequence). The CDR3 DNA is TGTGCCAGCAGCCCTAGCGGGAGTAGCGAGCAGTACTTC. Protein product: CASSPSGSSEQYF.

This chain joins TRBV5-6 and TRBJ1-1; the D is unclear. Germline CDR1 is SGHDT and CDR2 is YYEEEE. The CDR3 covers 15 residues. V was cut by 1 base and J by 0 bases, with 10 bases left in between. CDR3 nucleotides: TGTGCCAGCAGCTTGATGGACCGCTTGAACACTGAAGCTTTCTTT. Translated, it gives CASSLMDRLNTEAFF.

The sample holds many counts of this clonotype. The CDR3 DNA follows: TGTGCCAGCAGTTTAGGGGCCAGCAATCAGCCCCAGCATTTT. This codes for CASSLGASNQPQHF. The chain recombines TRBV12-3 or TRBV12-4 with TRBJ1-5, with D unresolved. This CDR3 comprises 14 residues. V lost 1 base and J 1 base, leaving 5 bases between the germline ends.

The CDR3 nucleotides are TGTGCCAGCAGCCAGGGACGTTCCGGGGAGCTGTTTTTT. Its translation: CASSQGRSGELFF. The chain employs TRBV7-9 and TRBJ2-2; D is possibly TRBD1 or TRBD2 (5 bases each). The length of the CDR3 is 13 residues. V was trimmed by 5 bases and J by 6 bases, leaving 10 bases between them. CDR1 is SEHNR and CDR2 is FQNEAQ in the germline V gene (reference sequence).

This clonotype was counted only a few times. The rearrangement uses TRBV7-9 and TRBJ2-3; no clear D. This CDR3 has 14 amino acids. The V gene's germline CDR1 is SEHNR and CDR2 FQNEAQ (reference sequence). The V end was cut by 3 bases, the J end by 4 bases, with 11 bases between. The CDR3 nucleotides are TGTGCCAGCAGCTTTGGAGTCAGCGCAGATACGCAGTATTTT. Its protein is CASSFGVSADTQYF.

This clonotype occurred a few times. The CDR3 reads CSARDPHGQLYEQYV. In DNA, the CDR3 is TGCAGTGCTAGAGATCCCCACGGACAGCTCTACGAGCAGTACGTC. The chain carries TRBV20-1 and TRBJ2-7; D perhaps matches TRBD1 (6 bases). Trimming pared 0 bases from V and 3 bases from J, leaving 15 bases between. CDR1 is DFQATT, CDR2 SNEGSKA, per germline (reference sequence). The CDR3 is 15 amino acids.

The chain carries TRBV7-8 and TRBJ1-1; 7 positions agree with TRBD1. Germline V gene lookup returns CDR1 SGHVS and CDR2 FQNEAQ. The V segment lost 5 bases and the J segment 4 bases; nucleotides outside the gene matches: 4. This CDR3 has 13 residues. The chain's CDR3 is CASSQTGATEAFF. The CDR3 region has the DNA TGTGCCAGCAGCCAAACAGGGGCCACTGAAGCTTTCTTT.

This clonotype was detected only a few times. V and J are TRBV28 and TRBJ1-2; a possible D gene is TRBD1 (5 bases). Trimming shortened V by 10 bases and J by 2 bases, and 17 bases separated the two germline ends. CDR1 is MDHEN and CDR2 is SYDVKM in the germline V gene. CDR3 length equals 14 residues. In DNA form, the CDR3 reads TGTGCCACCGCCGGGACCTCCCCAAACTATGGCTACACCTTC. This translates into CATAGTSPNYGYTF.

This clonotype was seen a few times. The chain couples TRBV5-1 to TRBJ2-7; 7 bases fit TRBD1. The CDR3 length is 15 residues. The V and J ends lost 4 bases and 7 bases, in that order; junction bases with no gene match: 14. Germline V gene data show CDR1 as SGHRS and CDR2 as YFSETQ. CDR3 sequence reads: CASSQTGASLEEQYV. For the CDR3, the DNA is TGCGCCAGCAGCCAAACAGGGGCCTCCCTGGAAGAGCAGTACGTC.

Many counts were recorded for this clonotype. The rearrangement uses TRBV15 and TRBJ2-1; perhaps D is TRBD1 or TRBD2 (5 bases each). Trimming removed 0 bases at V and 7 bases at J, with 16 bases between. Germline lookup yields CDR1 LNHNV and CDR2 YYDKDF (reference sequence). This CDR3 has 16 residues. Written as DNA, the CDR3 is TGTGCCACCAGCAGAGAAGGGGCCCCGGGGCGTAATGAGCAGTTCTTC. It encodes CATSREGAPGRNEQFF.

This chain connects TRBV20-1 to TRBJ2-7; the D gene is possibly TRBD2 (5 bases). Per the germline V gene, CDR1 is DFQATT and CDR2 is SNEGSKA (reference sequence). The CDR3 spans 14 residues. Deletions cut 5 bases from V and 3 bases from J, with 17 bases between. CDR3: CSAAGGSASYEQYF. The CDR3 DNA is TGCAGTGCTGCAGGAGGTAGCGCGAGCTACGAGCAGTACTTC.

V gene TRBV12-3 or TRBV12-4 combines with J gene TRBJ1-3; possibly TRBD1 for D (5 bases). The CDR3 sequence is 16 residues long. Trimming took 3 bases from V and 0 from J, leaving 12 bases between them. The CDR3 sequence is CASSLAGPHSGNTIYF. In DNA, the CDR3 is TGTGCCAGCAGTTTGGCAGGGCCGCACTCTGGAAACACCATATATTTT.

This clonotype was counted ten times or more. The rearrangement links TRBV6-5 to TRBJ2-5; tentative D call: TRBD2 (6 bases). This CDR3 has 16 amino acids. Germline V gene sequence: CDR1 MNHEY, CDR2 SVGAGI. The V gene lost 2 bases and the J gene lost 5 bases, with 18 bases spanning the gap. CDR3 residues: CASSYTRDWATETQYF. The CDR3 region has the DNA TGTGCCAGCAGTTACACACGGGACTGGGCTACGGAGACCCAGTACTTC.

This sequence joins TRBV20-1 and TRBJ1-1; a weak D match, TRBD1 (5 bases). From germline, CDR1 is DFQATT and CDR2 SNEGSKA (reference sequence). The CDR3 is made up of 13 amino acids. Trimming took off 2 bases at V and 5 bases at J, with 12 bases between the two ends. The CDR3 DNA follows: TGCAGTGCTAGAAGTCCCCGGGGGACTGAAGCTTTCTTT. Amino acids: CSARSPRGTEAFF.

This clonotype was counted a few times. This chain connects TRBV2 to TRBJ1-5, with TRBD1 as a possible D gene (6 bases). The V end was cut by 2 bases, the J end by 7 bases, with 12 bases between. The V gene's germline CDR1 is SNHLY and CDR2 FYNNEI. This CDR3 has 14 residues. The CDR3 loop reads CASSEFGGRQPQHF. The CDR3 region has the DNA TGTGCCAGCAGTGAATTTGGGGGCCGACAGCCCCAGCATTTT.